This T cell receptor (beta chain) was recorded in a study of neurological immune-mediated disorders. The CDR3 totals 14 residues. In germline, CDR1 is SGHRS, CDR2 YFSETQ. Trimming took 4 bases from V and 3 from J, leaving 14 bases between them. This clonotype appeared many times. TCRdb re-called the 5' RACE reads with MiXCR, one entry per CDR3 protein. The table lists under 70,000 distinct CDR3 sequences, 3% to 4% of them singletons, with about 7.1% in the top ten. Material for sequencing was PBMCs. The chain links TRBV5-1 to TRBJ2-7, with a possible D match to TRBD1 (5 bases). This TCR derives from a woman in her sixties or seventies with multiple sclerosis. The CDR3 is CASSPRTQIYEQYF. The DNA for the CDR3 is TGCGCCAGCAGCCCACGGACACAGATCTACGAGCAGTACTTC.